This TCR beta chain was recovered during a study of T cell repertoires in cytomegalovirus infection. Study in general: TCR beta signatures that were public indicated CMV infection and matching HLA type.

Whole-study results and caveats: The cumulative frequency of public TCR beta families identified carriers of CMV plus the relevant HLA. There were HLA-C-restricted CMV-specific TCR beta clonotypes dominating the ex vivo response.

This clonotype has only a few counts. What it binds is not known. TCRdb re-derived calls from the reads in MiXCR, one entry per CDR3 protein. Here the sample spans roughly 640,000 distinct CDR3 sequences, 20% to 25% being singletons. Unmatched junction bases numbered 10, after V lost 0 bases and J lost 10 bases. Per the germline V gene, CDR1 is SGDLS and CDR2 is YYNGEE. The CDR3 runs to 16 residues. The specimen sequenced was CD8+ T cells from PBMCs. The chain couples TRBV9 to TRBJ1-6; 7 positions agree with TRBD1. The origin of this receptor is a human donor in good health (CMV status not recorded). Some clones in this sample may be carry-over from other donors' samples. As DNA, the CDR3 is TGTGCCAGCAGCGTAGAGACAGGGACGGCGGGGTCACCCCTCCACTTT. This codes for CASSVETGTAGSPLHF.